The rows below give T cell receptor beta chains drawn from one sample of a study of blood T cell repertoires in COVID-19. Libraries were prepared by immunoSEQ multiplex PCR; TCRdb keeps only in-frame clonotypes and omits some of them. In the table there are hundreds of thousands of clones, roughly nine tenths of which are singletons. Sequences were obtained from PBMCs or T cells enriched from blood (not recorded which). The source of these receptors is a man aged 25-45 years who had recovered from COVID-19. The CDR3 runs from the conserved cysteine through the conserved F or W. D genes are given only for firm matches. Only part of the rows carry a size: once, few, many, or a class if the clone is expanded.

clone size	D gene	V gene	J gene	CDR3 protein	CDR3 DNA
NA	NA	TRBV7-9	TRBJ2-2	CASSLGQNTGELFF	TGTGCCAGCAGCTTAGGACAGAACACCGGGGAGCTGTTTTTT
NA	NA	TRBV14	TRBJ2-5	CASSPQQETQYF	TGTGCCAGCAGCCCCCAGCAAGAGACCCAGTACTTC
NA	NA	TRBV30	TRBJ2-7	CAWTGSHEQYF	TGTGCCTGGACAGGGTCCCACGAGCAGTACTTC
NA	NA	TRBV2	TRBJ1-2	CASSKLGGEGYTF	TGTGCCAGCAGTAAATTGGGGGGAGAAGGCTACACCTTC
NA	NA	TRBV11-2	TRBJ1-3	CASSFLGVSSGNTIYF	TGTGCCAGCAGCTTCCTAGGGGTATCCTCTGGAAACACCATATATTTT
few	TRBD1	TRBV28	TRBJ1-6	CASSNLGTGFRSPLHF	TGTGCCAGCAGTAATCTCGGGACAGGTTTTAGGTCACCCCTCCACTTT
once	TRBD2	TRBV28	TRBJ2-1	CASSLTSEHNEQFF	TGTGCCAGCAGTTTAACTAGCGAACACAATGAGCAGTTCTTC
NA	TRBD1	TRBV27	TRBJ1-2	CASKTDRAVHYGYTF	TGTGCCAGCAAAACTGACAGGGCTGTTCACTATGGCTACACCTTC
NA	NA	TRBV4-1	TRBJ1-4	CASSAPDRLNEKLFF	TGCGCCAGCAGCGCACCCGACAGGCTAAATGAAAAACTGTTTTTT
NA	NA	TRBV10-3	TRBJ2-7	CAITAGGSVYEQYF	TGTGCCATCACGGCCGGCGGTTCCGTATACGAGCAGTACTTC
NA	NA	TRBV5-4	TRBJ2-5	CASSLGLPGAETQYF	TGTGCCAGCAGCTTGGGACTACCCGGCGCGGAGACCCAGTACTTC
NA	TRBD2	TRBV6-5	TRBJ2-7	CASSLGLADYEQYF	TGTGCCAGCAGCCTCGGACTAGCGGACTACGAGCAGTACTTC
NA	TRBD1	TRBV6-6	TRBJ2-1	CASSQLRDRGRGNNEQFF	TGTGCCAGCAGTCAACTTCGGGACAGGGGGAGGGGAAACAATGAGCAGTTCTTC
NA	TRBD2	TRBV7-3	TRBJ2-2	CASSLTGSGIETGELFF	TGTGCCAGCAGCTTAACTGGTAGCGGGATAGAGACCGGGGAGCTGTTTTTT
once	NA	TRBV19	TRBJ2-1	CASSGIGTGAVDEQFF	TGTGCCAGTAGTGGCATCGGGACTGGGGCCGTGGATGAGCAGTTCTTC
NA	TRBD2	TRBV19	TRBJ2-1	CASRPLAGSYNEQFF	TGTGCCAGTAGGCCACTAGCGGGTTCGTACAATGAGCAGTTCTTC